This T cell receptor (beta chain) was sequenced in a study of TIL therapy for anti-PD-1-resistant metastatic lung cancer. In the case of this clone: Its cognate antigen is unknown.

Sequencing used immunoSEQ v3. The table came from immunoSEQ multiplex PCR; TCRdb's copy has only in-frame clones and leaves some out. In the table there are around 55,000 clones, 81% of which are singletons. Study-wide points: Treatment-naive, never-smoker and oncogene-addicted patients were overrepresented in this highly selected cohort. TIL clonotype persistence in blood showed no apparent association with response.

This CDR3 spans 17 amino acids. Germline V lookup: CDR1 LGHNA, CDR2 YSLEER. V shed 0 bases and J shed 2 bases, with 14 bases lying between them. Stated time point: pre-treatment sample, taken before nivolumab and TIL therapy. Sequencing was performed on blood, taken at baseline. This chain links TRBV4-3 with TRBJ1-3; D uncertain. The sequence came from a person aged 30 to 80 with non-small cell lung cancer. The CDR3 loop reads CASSQDGEYLTGNTIYF. The DNA for the CDR3 is TGCGCCAGCAGCCAAGATGGTGAATATCTTACTGGAAACACCATATATTTT.